This T cell receptor beta chain was identified during a study of cytomegalovirus exposure and HLA in healthy donors. V shed 0 bases and J 2 bases; nucleotides not matched to a gene: 1. This CDR3 has 14 residues. Germline assignment: CDR1 GTSNPN and CDR2 SVGIG (reference sequence). Sequenced by immunoSEQ multiplex PCR; TCRdb stores in-frame clones only, minus some. The table lists approximately 190,000 clones, roughly 84% of them singletons, with roughly 13% in the top ten. The chain uses TRBV30 and TRBJ1-3; 7 bases are shared with TRBD1. The sequence derives from a woman aged 30 to 39 in good health and CMV-seropositive. What was sequenced was PBMCs. In DNA, the CDR3 is TGTGCCTGGAGTGTAGGACAGGCTGGAAACACCATATATTTT. Its protein product is CAWSVGQAGNTIYF.